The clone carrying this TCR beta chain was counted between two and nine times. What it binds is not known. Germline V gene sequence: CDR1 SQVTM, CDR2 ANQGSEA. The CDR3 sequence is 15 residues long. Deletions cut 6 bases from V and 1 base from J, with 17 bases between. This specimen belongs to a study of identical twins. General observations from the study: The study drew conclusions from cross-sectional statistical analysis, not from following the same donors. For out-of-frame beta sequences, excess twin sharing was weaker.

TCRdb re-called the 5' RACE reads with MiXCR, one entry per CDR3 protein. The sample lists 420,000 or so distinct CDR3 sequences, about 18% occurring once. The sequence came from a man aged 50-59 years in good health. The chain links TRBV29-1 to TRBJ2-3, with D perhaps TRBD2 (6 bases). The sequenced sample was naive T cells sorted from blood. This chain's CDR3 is CSVVPLERGTDTQYF. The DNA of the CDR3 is TGCAGCGTGGTTCCTCTAGAGCGGGGCACAGATACGCAGTATTTT.